Detailed here is one TCR beta chain. Which antigen it targets is not known. No quality values exist for individual bases; no much larger clone is one base distant. The CDR3 regions of human TCRbeta chains were analyzed by immunosequencing. The paper's processing steps were these. TCRs in the repertoires were matched against a reference library of SARS-CoV-2-specific TCRs that had been generated with the MIRA antigen-specificity platform. Breadth was defined as the fraction of unique TCRs that were SARS-CoV-2-associated, and depth was defined as the fraction of total T cells that were SARS-CoV-2-associated. Using the MIRA data, every spike-specific TCR was mapped to the spike region that the TCR reacted to and assigned to either a CD4 or a CD8 class. Log10-transformed breadth and depth values were compared by one-way ANOVA with Sidak's multiple comparisons tests. TCRdb took this table from immuneACCESS and kept in-frame rearrangements with V and J called. Such tables lack part of the clones; where checked against another copy, unresolved V genes explain under half of the gap, and the rest is unexplained. That table gives V, J and clone size, and the DNA gave D and trimming. Recorded for this sample are 150,000 to 200,000 clones; about nine tenths of them occurred a single time. Together, the top ten hold over 1.2% of the sample.

The data originate from a study of T cell responses to AZD1222 COVID-19 vaccine (dated by TCRdb to about 2021). With respect to the entire study: AZD1222 recipients given second doses at about 4 weeks or at about 12 weeks were pooled, since spike-specific TCR depth and breadth were not found to differ between the two schedules. TCR sequencing was performed for 230 to 250 trial participants, of whom around 200 were given two doses of AZD1222 and 26 were given two doses of MenACWY control vaccine. Trial participants were enrolled by age into subgroups of 18-55, 56-69 and 70-plus years, and about 150, 27 and 61 TCR-sequenced participants, respectively, were included in these subgroups. Broad study findings and their caveats: The whole spike protein was spanned by vaccine-associated CD4 TCRs, and dominant responses were seen in regions 160-218 and 743-854. After two AZD1222 doses, both the breadth and the depth of spike-specific TCRs were significantly higher than at day 0 and than in MenACWY recipients. In the small 56-69-year group, the increase in depth fell short of significance, most likely because of low power. Conclusions about previously exposed vaccinees were limited because only a handful of AZD1222 recipients were SARS-CoV-2 seropositive at baseline. Because no samples from the day 14 peak response were available, repertoires could be characterized only after the peak T cell response. Most participants were white British and females outnumbered males, and the authors suggested that clonal diversity may have been underestimated. Reportedly, almost half of the unique spike-specific TCRs recognized epitopes lying outside the regions that are mutated in the B.1.351 and B.1.1.7 variants.

The sample's time point label, decoded: baseline before first vaccination. The vaccinee samples were drawn from two UK trials, COV001 and COV002, one of which was a single-blind randomized controlled phase 2/3 trial testing AZD1222 (ChAdOx1 nCoV-19) in healthy adults. For TCRbeta chain sequencing, PBMC samples from trial participants were taken at day 0 and at day 28 after the second dose. V is reduced by 4 bases and J by 3 bases, leaving a spacing of 7 bases between them. Counted from cysteine to phenylalanine, this CDR3 has 13 amino acids. The entry retains the CDR3 DNA only, 39 bases that are in frame from base 1. CDR1 and CDR2, looked up from the germline V gene (reference sequence), are SEHNR and FQNEAQ.

The sequencing here drew on peripheral blood, taken on day 0 of AZD1222 vaccination. The sequence links TRBV7-9 to TRBJ1-5; no D gene call is confident. The source of this sequence is an adult in good health. Here the CDR3 is given as CASSSNINQPQHF. The nucleotide sequence reads as follows: TGTGCCAGCAGCTCGAACATCAATCAGCCCCAGCATTTT.